This T cell receptor beta chain was sequenced during a study of T cell responses to AZD1222 COVID-19 vaccine. The table came from immunoSEQ multiplex PCR; TCRdb's copy has only in-frame clones and leaves some out. The repertoire consists of around 26,000 clones, with approximately 85% occurring once and the leading ten covering 2.5% to 3%. Researchers grouped second doses given at about 4 or about 12 weeks into one pool. This CDR3 is built from 15 residues. Germline CDR1 and CDR2: LGHNA and YSLEER. The V and J ends lost 0 bases and 2 bases respectively, with 11 bases between them. The sample holds one count of this clone.

The material was peripheral blood, obtained 28 days after the second AZD1222 dose. This sequence joins TRBV4-3 and TRBJ2-7; D remains unclear. This TCR came from an adult who received the AZD1222 COVID-19 vaccine. Written as DNA, the CDR3 is TGCGCCAGCAGCCAAGAATGGCCAGGCCCCTACGAGCAGTACTTC. This translates into CASSQEWPGPYEQYF.